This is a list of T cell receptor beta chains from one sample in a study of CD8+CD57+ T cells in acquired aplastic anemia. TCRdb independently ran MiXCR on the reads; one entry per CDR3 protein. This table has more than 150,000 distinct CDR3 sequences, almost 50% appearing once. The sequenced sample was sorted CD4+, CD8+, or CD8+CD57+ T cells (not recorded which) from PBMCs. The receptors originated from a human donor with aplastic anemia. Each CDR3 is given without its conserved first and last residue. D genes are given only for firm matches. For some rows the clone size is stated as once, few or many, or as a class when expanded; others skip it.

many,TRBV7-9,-,ASRLAGKGTEAF
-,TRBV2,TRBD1,ASSLRTGGRTEAF
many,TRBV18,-,ASSPRDHEQY
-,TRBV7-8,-,ASSPGPSSYNEQF
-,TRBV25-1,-,ASSEYLGIAGELF
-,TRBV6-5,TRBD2,ASSSGLAVIYEQY
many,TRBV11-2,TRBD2,ASSPGLASTEQY
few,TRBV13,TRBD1,ASSFRQGRGNEQF
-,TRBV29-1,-,SVGWETQY
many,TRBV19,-,ASSRGPYGYT
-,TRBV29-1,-,SVVAETQY
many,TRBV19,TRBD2,ASSNLAGSSYEQY
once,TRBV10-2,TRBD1,ASTRDGTDNEKLF
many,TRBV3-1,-,ASGPTRGYGYT
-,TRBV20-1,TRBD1,SARGQGMF
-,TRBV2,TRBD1,ATGQDLNQPQH
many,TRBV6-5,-,ASSYSSRGSYEQY
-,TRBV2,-,ASSVSRVGEQY
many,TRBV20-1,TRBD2,SARDWGGETQY
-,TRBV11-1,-,ASSRNQAVRLGGYT
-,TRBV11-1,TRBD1,ASSLSLGQGDEQF
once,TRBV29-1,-,SVMGQAIPREPY
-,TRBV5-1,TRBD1,ASSSQGANTEAF
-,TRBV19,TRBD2,ASSPGRGAYYEQY
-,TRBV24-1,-,ATSDSGLNPTEQY
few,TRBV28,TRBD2,ASIPPGGGKEQY
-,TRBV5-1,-,ASSFEQGLNTGELF
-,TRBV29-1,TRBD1,SVGTLTGTGFGYT
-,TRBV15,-,ATSSSTKQY
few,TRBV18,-,ASSPGANGANEKLF
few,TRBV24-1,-,ATSDPQGFDTQY
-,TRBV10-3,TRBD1,ASSETGPYEQY
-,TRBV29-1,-,SVVEGHHNYGYT
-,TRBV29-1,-,SVGFGSGGYEQY
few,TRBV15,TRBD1,ATSRGTGQGGETQY
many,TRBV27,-,ASSLRGVGSPLH
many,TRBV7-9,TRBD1,ASSLGAGTDNEKLF
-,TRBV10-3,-,AIREGAREQY
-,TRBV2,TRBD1,ASSDTGGAQPQH
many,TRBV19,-,ASTDRGGYEQY
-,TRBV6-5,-,ASSSAAGEVETQY
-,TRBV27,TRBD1,ASSLSRDRAYEQY
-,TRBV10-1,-,ASRDLGATNSPLH
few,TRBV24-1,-,ATSDAGTSTDTQY
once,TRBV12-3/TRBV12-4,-,ASSLEAMNTEAF
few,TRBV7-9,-,ASSLGGGRGHEQY